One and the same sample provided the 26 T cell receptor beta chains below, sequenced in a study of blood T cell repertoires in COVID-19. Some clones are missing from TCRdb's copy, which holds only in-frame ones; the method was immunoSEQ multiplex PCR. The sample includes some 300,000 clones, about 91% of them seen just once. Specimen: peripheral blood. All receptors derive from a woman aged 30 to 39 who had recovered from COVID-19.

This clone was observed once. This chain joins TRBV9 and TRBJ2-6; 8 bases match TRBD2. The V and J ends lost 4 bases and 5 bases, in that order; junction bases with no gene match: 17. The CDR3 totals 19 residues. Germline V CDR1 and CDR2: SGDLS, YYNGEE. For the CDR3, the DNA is TGTGCCAGCAGCACCGCCCCCCTTCGGGGGGGGCTAAGGGCCAACGTCCTGACTTTC. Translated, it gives CASSTAPLRGGLRANVLTF.

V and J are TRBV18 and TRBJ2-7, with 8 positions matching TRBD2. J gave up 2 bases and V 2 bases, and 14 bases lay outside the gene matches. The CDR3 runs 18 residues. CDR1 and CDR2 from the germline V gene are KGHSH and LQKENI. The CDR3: CASSPGSSGLRRAYEQYF. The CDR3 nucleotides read TGTGCCAGCTCACCAGGGTCTAGCGGGCTACGACGGGCCTACGAGCAGTACTTC.

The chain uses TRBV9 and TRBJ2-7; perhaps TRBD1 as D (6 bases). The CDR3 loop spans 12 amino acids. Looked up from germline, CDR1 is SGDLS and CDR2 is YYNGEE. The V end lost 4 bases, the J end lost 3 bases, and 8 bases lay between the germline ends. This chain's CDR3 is CASSPDSYEQYF. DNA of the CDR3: TGTGCCAGCAGCCCGGACAGCTACGAGCAGTACTTC.

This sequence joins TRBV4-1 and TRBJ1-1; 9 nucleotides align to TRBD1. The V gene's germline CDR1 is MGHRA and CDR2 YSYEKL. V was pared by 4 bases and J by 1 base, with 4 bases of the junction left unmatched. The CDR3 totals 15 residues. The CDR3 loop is CASSPWDRENTEAFF. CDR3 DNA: TGCGCCAGCAGCCCCTGGGACAGGGAGAACACTGAAGCTTTCTTT.

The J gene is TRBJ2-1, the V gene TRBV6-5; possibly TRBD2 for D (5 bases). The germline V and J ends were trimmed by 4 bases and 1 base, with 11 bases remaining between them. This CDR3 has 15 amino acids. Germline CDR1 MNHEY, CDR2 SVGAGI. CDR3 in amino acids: CASSSNGVSYNEQFF. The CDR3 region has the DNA TGTGCCAGCAGTTCCAACGGGGTATCCTACAATGAGCAGTTCTTC.

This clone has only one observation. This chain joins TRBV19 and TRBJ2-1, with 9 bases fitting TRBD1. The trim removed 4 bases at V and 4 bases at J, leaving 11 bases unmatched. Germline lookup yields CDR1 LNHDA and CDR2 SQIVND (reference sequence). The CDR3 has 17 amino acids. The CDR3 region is CASSTERWGQGYNEQFF. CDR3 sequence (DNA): TGTGCCAGTAGTACGGAACGGTGGGGACAGGGATACAATGAGCAGTTCTTC.

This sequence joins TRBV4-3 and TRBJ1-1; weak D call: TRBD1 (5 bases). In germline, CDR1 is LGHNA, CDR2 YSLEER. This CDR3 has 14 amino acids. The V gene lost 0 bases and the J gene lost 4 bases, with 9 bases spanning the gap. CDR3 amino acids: CASSQERQGTEAFF. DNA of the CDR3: TGCGCCAGCAGCCAAGAAAGGCAGGGCACTGAAGCTTTCTTT.

CDR3 sequence: CASSHRLSETQYF. Here the CDR3 DNA reads TGTGCCAGCAGCCATCGACTGTCGGAGACCCAGTACTTC. The V gene is TRBV14, the J gene TRBJ2-5; no clear D. V dropped 3 bases and J dropped 5 bases, with 10 bases sitting between them. The CDR3 is made up of 13 amino acids. Germline V gene lookup returns CDR1 SGHDN and CDR2 FVKESK.

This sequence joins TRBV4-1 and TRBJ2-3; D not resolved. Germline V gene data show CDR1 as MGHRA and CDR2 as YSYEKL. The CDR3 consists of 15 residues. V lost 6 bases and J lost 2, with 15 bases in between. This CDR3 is CASSSRNSHTDTQYF. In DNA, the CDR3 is TGCGCCAGCAGTTCGAGGAACTCCCACACAGATACGCAGTATTTT.

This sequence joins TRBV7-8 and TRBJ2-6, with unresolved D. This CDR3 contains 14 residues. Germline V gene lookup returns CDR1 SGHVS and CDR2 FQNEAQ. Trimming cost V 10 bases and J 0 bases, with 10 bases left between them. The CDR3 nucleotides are TGTGCCATCTCTACCCCCTCTGGGGCCAACGTCCTGACTTTC. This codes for CAISTPSGANVLTF.

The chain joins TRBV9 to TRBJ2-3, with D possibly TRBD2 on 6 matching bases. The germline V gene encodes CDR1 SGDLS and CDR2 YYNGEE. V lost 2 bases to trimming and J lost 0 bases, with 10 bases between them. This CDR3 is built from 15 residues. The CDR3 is CASSVGLQSTDTQYF. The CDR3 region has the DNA TGTGCCAGCAGCGTTGGACTACAAAGCACAGATACGCAGTATTTT.

CDR3 protein: CASSYKFGHEQFF. The CDR3, as DNA: TGTGCCAGCAGTTATAAATTTGGGCATGAGCAGTTCTTC. V usage is TRBV6-9 and J usage is TRBJ2-1, with D uncertain. Looked up from germline, CDR1 is MNHGY and CDR2 is SVAAGI. The germline V and J ends were trimmed by 2 bases and 8 bases, with 10 bases remaining between them. The CDR3 consists of 13 residues.

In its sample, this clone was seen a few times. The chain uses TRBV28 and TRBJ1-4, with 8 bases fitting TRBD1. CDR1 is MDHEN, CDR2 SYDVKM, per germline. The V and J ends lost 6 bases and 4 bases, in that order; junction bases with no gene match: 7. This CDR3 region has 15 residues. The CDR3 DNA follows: TGTGCCAGCAGCCGAGACAGGGGTCTTAATGAAAAACTGTTTTTT. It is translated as CASSRDRGLNEKLFF.

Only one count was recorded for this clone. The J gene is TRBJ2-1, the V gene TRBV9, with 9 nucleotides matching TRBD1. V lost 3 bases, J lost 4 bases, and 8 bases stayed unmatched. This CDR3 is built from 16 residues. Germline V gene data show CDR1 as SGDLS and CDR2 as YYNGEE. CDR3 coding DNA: TGTGCCAGCAGCGAGGACAGGGGATCCCTATACAATGAGCAGTTCTTC. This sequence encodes CASSEDRGSLYNEQFF.

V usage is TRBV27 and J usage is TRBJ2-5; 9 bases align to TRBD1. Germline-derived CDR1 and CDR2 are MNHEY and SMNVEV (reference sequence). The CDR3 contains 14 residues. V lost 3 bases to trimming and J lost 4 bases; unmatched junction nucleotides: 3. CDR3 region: CASSFLGQGETQYF. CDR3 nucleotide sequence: TGTGCCAGCAGTTTCCTGGGACAGGGAGAGACCCAGTACTTC.

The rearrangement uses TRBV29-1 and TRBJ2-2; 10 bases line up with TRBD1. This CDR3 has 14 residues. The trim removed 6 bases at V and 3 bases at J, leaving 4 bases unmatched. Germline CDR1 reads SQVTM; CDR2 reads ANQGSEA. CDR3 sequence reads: CSVDRGRDTGELFF. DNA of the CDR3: TGCAGCGTCGACAGGGGGCGCGACACCGGGGAGCTGTTTTTT.

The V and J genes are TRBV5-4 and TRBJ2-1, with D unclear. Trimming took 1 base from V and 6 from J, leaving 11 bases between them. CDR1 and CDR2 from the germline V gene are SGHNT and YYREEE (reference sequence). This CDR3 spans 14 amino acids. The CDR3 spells CASSLPSLGNEQFF. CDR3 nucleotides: TGTGCCAGCAGCTTGCCTAGTCTTGGCAATGAGCAGTTCTTC.

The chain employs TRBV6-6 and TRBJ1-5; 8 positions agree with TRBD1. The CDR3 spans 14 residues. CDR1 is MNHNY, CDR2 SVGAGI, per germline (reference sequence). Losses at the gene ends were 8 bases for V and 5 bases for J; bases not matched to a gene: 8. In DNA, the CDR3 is TGTGCCAGCGGCATCAGGGGGCCTGATCAGCCCCAGCATTTT. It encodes CASGIRGPDQPQHF.

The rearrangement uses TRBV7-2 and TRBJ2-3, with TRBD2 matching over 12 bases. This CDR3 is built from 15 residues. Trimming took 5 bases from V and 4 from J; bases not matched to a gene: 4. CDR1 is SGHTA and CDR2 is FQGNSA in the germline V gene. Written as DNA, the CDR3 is TGTGCCAGCAGCCCACTAGCGGGGGGCCCAGATACGCAGTATTTT. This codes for CASSPLAGGPDTQYF.

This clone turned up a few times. The DNA for the CDR3 is TGTGCCAGCAGCCCTCGGGTAGGGAGGAACTATGGCTACACCTTC. Translation: CASSPRVGRNYGYTF. V and J are TRBV7-9 and TRBJ1-2; D remains ambiguous. The CDR3 is made up of 15 amino acids. Trimming removed 5 bases from V and 2 bases from J, with 15 bases in between. From germline, CDR1 is SEHNR and CDR2 FQNEAQ (reference sequence).

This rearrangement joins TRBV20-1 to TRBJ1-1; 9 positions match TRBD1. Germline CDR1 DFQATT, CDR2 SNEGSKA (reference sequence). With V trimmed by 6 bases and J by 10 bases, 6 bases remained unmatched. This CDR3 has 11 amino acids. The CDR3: CSAFRDRVAFF. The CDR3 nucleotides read TGCAGTGCCTTCCGGGACAGGGTAGCTTTCTTT.

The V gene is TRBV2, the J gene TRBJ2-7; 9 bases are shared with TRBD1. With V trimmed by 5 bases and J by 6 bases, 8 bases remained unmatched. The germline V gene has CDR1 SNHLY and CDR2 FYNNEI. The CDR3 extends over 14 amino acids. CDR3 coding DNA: TGTGCCAGCAGTACCTGGACAGGGGCCGGCGAGCAGTACTTC. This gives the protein CASSTWTGAGEQYF.

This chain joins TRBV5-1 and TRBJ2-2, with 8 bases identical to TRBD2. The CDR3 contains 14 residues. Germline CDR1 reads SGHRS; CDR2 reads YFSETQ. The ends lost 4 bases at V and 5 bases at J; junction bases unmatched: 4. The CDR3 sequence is CASSHRGGTGELFF. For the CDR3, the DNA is TGCGCCAGCAGCCACCGGGGGGGGACCGGGGAGCTGTTTTTT.

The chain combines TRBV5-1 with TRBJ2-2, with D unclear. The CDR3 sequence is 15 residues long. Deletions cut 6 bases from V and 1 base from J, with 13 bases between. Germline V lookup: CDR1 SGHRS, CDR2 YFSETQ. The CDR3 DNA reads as TGCGCCAGCAAGCTGAGAGGCGGGAACACCGGGGAGCTGTTTTTT. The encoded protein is CASKLRGGNTGELFF. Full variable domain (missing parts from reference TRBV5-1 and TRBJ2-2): KAGVTQTPRYLIKTRGQQVTLSCSPISGHRSVSWYQQTPGQGLQFLFEYFSETQRNKGNFPGRFSGRQFSNSRSEMNVSTLELGDSALYLCASKLRGGNTGELFFGEGSRLTVL.

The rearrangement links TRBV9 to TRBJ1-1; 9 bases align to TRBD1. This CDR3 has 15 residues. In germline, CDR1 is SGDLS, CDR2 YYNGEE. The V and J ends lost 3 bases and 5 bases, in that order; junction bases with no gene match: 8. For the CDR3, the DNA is TGTGCCAGCAGCGCCCAGGACAGGGGTCAAACTGAAGCTTTCTTT. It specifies CASSAQDRGQTEAFF.

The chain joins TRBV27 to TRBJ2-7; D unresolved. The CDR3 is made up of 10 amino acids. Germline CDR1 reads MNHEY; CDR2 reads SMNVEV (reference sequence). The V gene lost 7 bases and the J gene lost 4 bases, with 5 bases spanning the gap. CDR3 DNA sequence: TGTGCCAGCACCTTATACGAGCAGTACTTC. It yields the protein CASTLYEQYF.